A single sample is the source of the 27 T cell receptor beta chains below, sequenced in a study of blood T cell repertoires in COVID-19. The protocol was immunoSEQ multiplex PCR, while the TCRdb copy is restricted to in-frame clones and leaves out a portion. The profile shows 270,000 or so clones, roughly nine tenths of them singletons. Sequencing was carried out using peripheral blood. All receptors come from a man aged 35 to 55 with active or convalescent COVID-19.

J is TRBJ1-2 and V is TRBV2; possible D gene TRBD1, 6 bases. The V gene's germline CDR1 is SNHLY and CDR2 FYNNEI. Trimming removed 0 bases from V and 6 bases from J, with 14 bases in between. This CDR3 spans 15 amino acids. The CDR3 protein is CASSEAGGARNGYTF. The CDR3 DNA sequence: TGTGCCAGCAGTGAAGCTGGGGGGGCGCGGAATGGCTACACCTTC.

The chain combines TRBV7-8 with TRBJ1-2, with a possible D match to TRBD1 (6 bases). The CDR3 sequence is 15 residues long. The V and J ends lost 3 bases and 4 bases respectively, with 15 bases between them. Germline CDR1 reads SGHVS; CDR2 reads FQNEAQ. CDR3 region: CASSFGQTDVYGYTF. The CDR3 nucleotides are TGTGCCAGCAGCTTTGGACAGACCGATGTCTATGGCTACACCTTC.

This clone showed up just once. The V gene is TRBV7-9, the J gene TRBJ2-1; 9 bases map to TRBD2. Germline CDR1 reads SEHNR; CDR2 reads FQNEAQ (reference sequence). V trimming: 5 bases; J trimming: 7 bases; junction bases outside the gene matches: 9. The CDR3 loop spans 15 amino acids. This chain's CDR3 is CASSLGTSLINEQFF. The CDR3 DNA reads TGTGCCAGCAGCCTAGGGACTAGCTTGATTAATGAGCAGTTCTTC.

In its sample, this clone was seen once. V gene TRBV15 combines with J gene TRBJ1-1; D remains ambiguous. The CDR3 sequence is 14 residues long. Trimming cost V 0 bases and J 5 bases, with 10 bases left between them. In germline, CDR1 is LNHNV, CDR2 YYDKDF (reference sequence). The CDR3 region is CATSRDRGFTEAFF. In nucleotides, the CDR3 is TGTGCCACCAGCAGAGATCGCGGGTTTACTGAAGCTTTCTTT.

This clone was counted once. This rearrangement joins TRBV6-5 to TRBJ1-1; 7 bases agree with TRBD1. Germline trimming cut 6 bases from V and 3 bases from J; bases unmatched to any gene: 4. Per the germline V gene, CDR1 is MNHEY and CDR2 is SVGAGI. The CDR3 consists of 13 residues. The CDR3 region is CASSATGDTEAFF. CDR3 coding DNA: TGTGCCAGCAGCGCAACAGGGGACACTGAAGCTTTCTTT.

The chain links TRBV6-7 to TRBJ2-3; D might be TRBD1 (7 bases). TRBV6-7 falls under the ORF class, with uncertain function. This CDR3 spans 14 amino acids. Trimming left V 9 bases short and J 6 bases short, with 19 bases between. CDR3 nucleotides: TGTGCCAGACCGCAGGGGGGTCGGTGGGATACGCAGTATTTT. It encodes CARPQGGRWDTQYF.

For this clone: The sample has other DNA sequences that encode this CDR3 too. This chain links TRBV9 with TRBJ1-1; TRBD1 matches 7 bases. Trimming at V came to 4 bases and at J to 1 base, leaving 1 base not matched to a gene. CDR3 length: 13 residues. The germline gives CDR1 SGDLS, CDR2 YYNGEE. This chain's CDR3 is CASSSGGNTEAFF. For the CDR3, the DNA is TGTGCCAGCAGCTCAGGGGGGAACACTGAAGCTTTCTTT.

The CDR3 spells CATEGQDNYGYTF. CDR3 nucleotides: TGTGCCACCGAGGGACAGGACAACTATGGCTACACCTTC. The rearrangement joins TRBV24-1 to TRBJ1-2, with 8 bases fitting TRBD1. J gave up 2 bases and V 9 bases, and 4 bases lay outside the gene matches. The CDR3 is made up of 13 amino acids. Germline CDR1 and CDR2: KGHDR and SFDVKD.

The chain combines TRBV10-2 with TRBJ2-7, with 15 bases aligning to TRBD2. The CDR3 is made up of 16 amino acids. CDR1 is WSHSY, CDR2 SAAADI, per germline. The V gene end was trimmed by 4 bases and the J gene end by 3 bases; junction bases not matched to a gene: 4. Written as DNA, the CDR3 is TGCGCCAGCAGTGCTGGGACTAGCGGGAGGAACTACGAGCAGTACTTC. It yields the protein CASSAGTSGRNYEQYF.

The chain joins TRBV28 to TRBJ2-2; 10 nucleotides match TRBD1. With V trimmed by 5 bases and J by 5 bases, 8 bases remained unmatched. This CDR3 spans 16 amino acids. CDR1 is MDHEN and CDR2 is SYDVKM in the germline V gene. The CDR3 region is CASSRPGQGWTGELFF. The CDR3 DNA reads TGTGCCAGCAGTCGACCGGGACAGGGGTGGACCGGGGAGCTGTTTTTT. Looking up the rest from reference TRBV28 and TRBJ2-2 gives the full variable domain: DVKVTQSSRYLVKRTGEKVFLECVQDMDHENMFWYRQDPGLGLRLIYFSYDVKMKEKGDIPEGYSVSREKKERFSLILESASTNQTSMYLCASSRPGQGWTGELFFGEGSRLTVL.

The chain couples TRBV6-6 to TRBJ2-7, with a possible D match to TRBD1 (6 bases). Trimming took 6 bases from V and 2 from J, leaving 11 bases between them. Looked up from germline, CDR1 is MNHNY and CDR2 is SVGAGI (reference sequence). This CDR3 has 13 residues. The CDR3 DNA reads as TGTGCCAGCAGAGAGGACAGCACCTACGAGCAGTACTTC. The encoded protein is CASREDSTYEQYF.

A single count supports this clone. J is TRBJ1-1 and V is TRBV4-2; no clear D gene. This CDR3 has 15 residues. The germline CDR1 and CDR2 sequences are LGHNA and YNFKEQ. The germline V and J ends were trimmed by 3 bases and 6 bases, with 17 bases remaining between them. The CDR3 sequence is CASSQAGILGPEAFF. The CDR3 DNA is TGTGCCAGCAGCCAGGCCGGGATTCTAGGCCCTGAAGCTTTCTTT.

This sequence joins TRBV4-1 and TRBJ2-5; 11 nucleotides match TRBD1. The CDR3 extends over 14 amino acids. The junction had 4 bases not matched to a gene; V was cut back by 0 bases and J by 10 bases. Germline V gene sequence: CDR1 MGHRA, CDR2 YSYEKL. The CDR3 bases are TGCGCCAGCAGCCAAGAGCTCGGGACAGGGGGCCAGTACTTC. Translation: CASSQELGTGGQYF.

The chain carries TRBV7-3 and TRBJ1-3; D ambiguous. CDR3 length: 13 residues. The germline V gene encodes CDR1 SGHTA and CDR2 FQGTGA. Trimming pared 4 bases from V and 0 bases from J, leaving 4 bases between. The CDR3 DNA reads TGTGCCAGCAGCTATAACTCTGGAAACACCATATATTTT. It is translated as CASSYNSGNTIYF.

This chain links TRBV11-2 with TRBJ1-2, with 8 bases lining up with TRBD1. V trimming: 1 base; J trimming: 3 bases; junction bases outside the gene matches: 10. The CDR3 runs 17 residues. Germline V gene data show CDR1 as SGHAT and CDR2 as FQNNGV. The CDR3 DNA sequence: TGTGCCAGCAGCTTAGTATTCAGGGGGCGATACTACTATGGCTACACCTTC. Residues: CASSLVFRGRYYYGYTF.

The rearrangement joins TRBV5-5 to TRBJ2-4; tentatively, D is TRBD2 (5 bases). The CDR3 length is 18 residues. Deletions cut 1 base from V and 1 base from J, with 18 bases between. Germline CDR1 reads SGHKS; CDR2 reads YYEKEE (reference sequence). The CDR3 sequence: CASSLSPSPDWAKNIQYF. The CDR3 DNA follows: TGTGCCAGCAGCTTGAGTCCCTCCCCGGACTGGGCCAAAAACATTCAGTACTTC.

This chain uses TRBV30 with TRBJ2-3, with 7 bases identical to TRBD2. CDR1 is GTSNPN, CDR2 SVGIG, per germline (reference sequence). CDR3 length: 15 amino acids. V lost 0 bases, J lost 0 bases, and 3 bases stayed unmatched. Here the CDR3 DNA reads TGTGCCTGGAGTGTACTGGGGGGGAGCACAGATACGCAGTATTTT. Protein product: CAWSVLGGSTDTQYF.

The chain uses TRBV6-6 and TRBJ2-4; possibly TRBD2 for D (5 bases). The germline V gene has CDR1 MNHNY and CDR2 SVGAGI (reference sequence). The CDR3 totals 13 residues. CDR3 sequence (DNA): TGTGCTGCGAGGGATCTAGCCAAAAACATTCAGTACTTC. Translated: CAARDLAKNIQYF.

The chain is built from TRBV4-1 and TRBJ1-3; 9 bases are a match to TRBD1. CDR1 and CDR2 (germline): MGHRA, YSYEKL. The CDR3 is made up of 18 amino acids. Germline trimming cut 2 bases from V and 2 bases from J; bases unmatched to any gene: 10. CDR3 nucleotides: TGCGCCAGCAGCCAAAAACAGGGGGCGATCATCCCTGGAAACACCATATATTTT. Translating gives CASSQKQGAIIPGNTIYF.

The V gene is TRBV4-2, the J gene TRBJ1-3, with D unclear. V lost 3 bases and J lost 4, with 13 bases in between. CDR1 and CDR2 (germline): LGHNA, YNFKEQ. The CDR3 is 15 residues long. The CDR3 spells CASSHTTGVGNTIYF. CDR3 DNA sequence: TGTGCCAGCAGCCACACGACCGGGGTCGGAAACACCATATATTTT.

The chain combines TRBV7-9 with TRBJ2-7, with 8 bases matching TRBD2. The V segment lost 1 base and the J segment 7 bases; nucleotides outside the gene matches: 6. The CDR3 runs 14 residues. Looked up from germline, CDR1 is SEHNR and CDR2 is FQNEAQ (reference sequence). In nucleotides, the CDR3 is TGTGCCAGCAGCTTAGTGACTAGCGTCGGGGAGCAGTACTTC. Translated, it gives CASSLVTSVGEQYF.

This clone was picked up many times. This chain links TRBV2 with TRBJ2-7; 10 bases fit TRBD1. This CDR3 is built from 14 residues. Germline values: CDR1 SNHLY, CDR2 FYNNEI. V lost 6 bases to trimming and J lost 7 bases; unmatched junction nucleotides: 9. This CDR3 is CASRKSGTGAEQYF. For the CDR3, the DNA is TGTGCCAGCAGGAAATCCGGGACAGGGGCGGAGCAGTACTTC.

V is TRBV5-5 and J is TRBJ1-5; 7 positions match TRBD1. Germline CDR1 SGHKS, CDR2 YYEKEE (reference sequence). There are 18 residues in the CDR3. Trimming cost V 2 bases and J 0 bases; bases outside gene matches: 11. The DNA of the CDR3 is TGTGCCAGCAGCTTATCGCCTATCAGGGGGTCTAGCAATCAGCCCCAGCATTTT. Protein product: CASSLSPIRGSSNQPQHF.

In this sample, this clone turned up once. The chain links TRBV7-9 to TRBJ1-2; D gene ambiguous. This CDR3 spans 12 amino acids. V dropped 1 base and J dropped 8 bases, with 8 bases sitting between them. Germline CDR1 reads SEHNR; CDR2 reads FQNEAQ (reference sequence). This CDR3 reads CASSLGGDGYTF. Here the CDR3 DNA reads TGTGCCAGCAGCTTAGGAGGTGACGGCTACACCTTC.

This clone came up once. V usage is TRBV4-1 and J usage is TRBJ2-2; TRBD1 might be the D (6 bases). The CDR3 has 15 amino acids. V was cut by 1 base and J by 6 bases, with 12 bases left in between. CDR1 is MGHRA and CDR2 is YSYEKL in the germline V gene. As DNA, the CDR3 is TGCGCCAGCAGCCAAGTACCAGGGGTTGCCGGGGAGCTGTTTTTT. Amino acid sequence: CASSQVPGVAGELFF.

A few counts support this clone. This rearrangement joins TRBV10-3 to TRBJ1-1, with TRBD1 identical over 9 bases. V was pared by 3 bases and J by 11 bases, with 4 bases of the junction left unmatched. Germline V CDR1 and CDR2: ENHRY, SYGVKD. The CDR3 is 12 amino acids. In nucleotides, the CDR3 is TGTGCCATCAGTGACCCCGACAGGGGGGCTTTCTTT. This sequence encodes CAISDPDRGAFF.

V gene TRBV2 combines with J gene TRBJ1-5, with D unclear. Germline CDR1 reads SNHLY; CDR2 reads FYNNEI. V gave up 5 bases and J gave up 5 bases, with 13 bases separating them. This CDR3 is 14 amino acids long. The CDR3 DNA sequence: TGTGCCAGCAGTTCTGTGGAGTTCGATCAGCCCCAGCATTTT. Translation gives CASSSVEFDQPQHF.